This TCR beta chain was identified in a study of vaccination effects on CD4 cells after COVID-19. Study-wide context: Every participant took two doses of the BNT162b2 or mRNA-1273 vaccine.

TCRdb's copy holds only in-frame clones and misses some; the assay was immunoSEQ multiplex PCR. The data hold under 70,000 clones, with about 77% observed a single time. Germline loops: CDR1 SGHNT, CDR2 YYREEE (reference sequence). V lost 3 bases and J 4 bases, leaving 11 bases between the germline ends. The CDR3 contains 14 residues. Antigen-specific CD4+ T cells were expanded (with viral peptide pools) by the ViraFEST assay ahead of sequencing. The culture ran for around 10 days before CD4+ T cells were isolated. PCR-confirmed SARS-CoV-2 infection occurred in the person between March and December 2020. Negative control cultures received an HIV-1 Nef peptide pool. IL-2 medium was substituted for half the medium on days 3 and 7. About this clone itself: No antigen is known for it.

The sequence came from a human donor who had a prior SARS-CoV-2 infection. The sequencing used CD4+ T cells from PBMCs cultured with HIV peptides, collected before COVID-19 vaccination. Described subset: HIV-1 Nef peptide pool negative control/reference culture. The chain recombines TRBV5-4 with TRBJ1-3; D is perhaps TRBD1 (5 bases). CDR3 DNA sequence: TGTGCCAGCAGCTCCCAGGGACCCGGAAACACCATATATTTT. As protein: CASSSQGPGNTIYF.